Listed here is a single T cell receptor (beta chain). The antigen is unknown. Sequencing was performed with immunoSEQ multiplex PCR; in TCRdb, only in-frame clones are kept and a portion is missing. The data hold tens of thousands of clones, with approximately 90% observed a single time. The CDR3 loop spans 18 amino acids. Germline lookup yields CDR1 SNHLY and CDR2 FYNNEI. The junction had 20 bases not matched to a gene; V was cut back by 8 bases and J by 5 bases. This record belongs to a study of OX40 agonist ivuxolimab in advanced cancers. Study-level background: At 82.7% male, the cohort had a mean age of 60 years, ranging from roughly 20 to 90. Study conclusions and caveats: People who partly responded at 0.1-3.0 mg/kg had some of the least clonal expansion seen. Expanded clones belonging to CD8+ T cells outnumbered, on average, those of CD4+.

This chain connects TRBV2 to TRBJ2-5, with TRBD2 matching 10 bases. This receptor was identified in an adult with an advanced solid tumor such as melanoma, head and neck, liver or kidney cancer. The sample consisted of CD4+ or CD8+ T cells sorted from blood, taken in a trial of the OX40 agonist ivuxolimab. The CDR3 sequence: CASQFTGTSVRLGETQYF. DNA of the CDR3: TGTGCCAGCCAATTCACCGGGACTAGCGTAAGACTCGGGGAGACCCAGTACTTC.